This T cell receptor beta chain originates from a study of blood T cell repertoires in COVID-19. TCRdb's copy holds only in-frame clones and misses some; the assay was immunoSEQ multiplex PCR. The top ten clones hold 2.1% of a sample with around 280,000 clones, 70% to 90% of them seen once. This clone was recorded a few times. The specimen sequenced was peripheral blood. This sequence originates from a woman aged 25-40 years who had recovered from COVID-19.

CDR3 nucleotides: TGTGCCAGCAGCGTAGGCGGTAGCAATCAGCCCCAGCATTTT. Translating gives CASSVGGSNQPQHF. The chain carries TRBV9 and TRBJ1-5; D unclear. The CDR3 loop spans 14 amino acids. Germline loops: CDR1 SGDLS, CDR2 YYNGEE. Trimming removed 0 bases at V and 0 bases at J, with 4 bases between.